This entry concerns a single T cell receptor beta chain. Its antigen is undetermined. The germline gene is not matched at one end of the junction; a read error may be the cause. This specimen belongs to a study of T cell responses to AZD1222 COVID-19 vaccine. Only in-frame clones appear in the TCRdb table, and some are missing; sequencing was by immunoSEQ multiplex PCR. The sample holds 96,000 or so clones, 85% to 90% seen once. Study-level findings and limits: Repertoires were obtained only post-peak T cell response.

Per germline, CDR1 SGHTA and CDR2 FQGNSA. The CDR3 length is 16 residues. The V gene is TRBV7-2, the J gene TRBJ1-6; D remains unclear. Sequenced here: peripheral blood, sampled on day 0 of AZD1222 vaccination. The sequence was obtained from an adult in good health. The CDR3 coding sequence is TGTGCCAGCAGCTTACGAGGGCCCGCTAATAACTCACCCCTCCACTTT. It codes for CASSLRGPANNSPLHF.